The clone carrying this T cell receptor beta chain showed up just once. The source of the sample is a study of PD-1 blockade in mismatch repair-deficient tumors. Generated by immunoSEQ multiplex PCR, the TCRdb table keeps only in-frame clones and is missing some. The table includes around 48,000 clones, around 80% detected once. This CDR3 is built from 14 residues. The V gene's germline CDR1 is LNHNV and CDR2 YYDKDF (reference sequence). Losses at the gene ends were 6 bases for V and 8 bases for J; bases not matched to a gene: 7. The V call is TRBV15, the J call TRBJ1-4; 9 bases agree with TRBD1. The source is an adult with mismatch repair-deficient cancer. Material: peripheral blood, obtained 4 weeks after starting pembrolizumab. The CDR3 loop is CATRTGTGWEKLFF. The CDR3, as DNA: TGTGCCACCAGGACCGGGACAGGGTGGGAAAAACTGTTTTTT.